The present entry profiles one T cell receptor (beta chain) with its context. Its antigen is still unknown. The source of the sample is a study of cytomegalovirus exposure and HLA in healthy donors. Primers for the PCR totalled 60 Vbeta and 13 Jbeta. Repertoires were generated with immunoSEQ multiplex PCR, while TCRdb's copy carries only in-frame clones and drops some. The table shows roughly 250,000 clones, with roughly two thirds occurring only once. Findings and caveats of the study: Later analysis showed most CMV-associated TCR beta chains appearing HLA-restricted. Both high specificity and high sensitivity reportedly marked the classifier's diagnosis of cytomegalovirus status. In a later analysis, specific HLA alleles were associated with some 16,000 TCR beta sequences at a 0.05 false discovery rate.

Unmatched junction bases numbered 2, after V lost 4 bases and J lost 2 bases. Germline CDR1 and CDR2: SGHDN and FVKESK. This CDR3 contains 13 residues. The sample taken for sequencing was PBMCs. J is TRBJ2-7 and V is TRBV14, with 7 bases lining up with TRBD2. This sequence originates from a female donor in good health and CMV-seronegative. As DNA, the CDR3 is TGTGCCAGCAGCCTTCGGGGGGCCTACGAGCAGTACTTC. Its protein product is CASSLRGAYEQYF.